This T cell receptor beta chain derives from a study of STAT5B mutations in CD4+ large granular lymphocyte leukemia (dated by TCRdb to 2021 to 2024). Regarding the complete study: Among healthy controls, the CDR3 'QG' motif was associated with a particular HLA allele. The study compared the TCRbeta repertoires of patients with CD4+ T-cell large granular lymphocyte leukemia against those of healthy blood donors. Flow cytometry on FACSCanto II or FACSVerse showed that the purified fractions were more than 95% pure among lymphocytes. Overall study results and their limits: CD4-sorted patient repertoires appeared more clonal than healthy CD4+ repertoires, and this difference persisted after removing the putative leukemic clones. TRBV06-family usage was enriched among the top patient clones (8/27) compared with healthy controls (2/35). Main leukemic clonotypes were private to each patient, although approximately 26% appeared at low frequency in other patients' non-leukemic repertoires. The data were not HLA-matched, and the relatively small sample size could explain the higher clonality seen in CD4+ compared with CD8+ T-LGLL.

Notes on this clone: Its antigen specificity is not known. No quality values exist for individual bases; no much larger clone is one base distant.

The immunoSEQ assay at survey resolution was used to sequence TCRbeta rearrangements from genomic DNA. On the study's bioinformatics: In the TCR sequencing data, the lowest productive clonotype frequency that could be detected was 2.59 x 10-5. Only productive TCRbeta rearrangements, defined as complete and in-frame sequences, were included in the analyses. The clonality of each sample was calculated as Simpson clonality in the immunoSEQ Analyzer version 3.0. Based on frequency, clones were grouped as very rare, small, medium, large (1-20%) or hyperexpanded (>20%). Generation probabilities were estimated with OLGA 1.2.3, V-gene circos plots were generated with VDJtools, specificities were searched for in VDJdb, and CDR3 motifs were identified with GLIPH. Sourced from immuneACCESS, this table was stored by TCRdb with only in-frame sequences that have V and J called. A share of the clones is absent; for the studies checked, an unresolved V gene accounts for under half, and the remainder has no known explanation. V and J calls and clone size are given by that table; D and trimming were obtained from the DNA. This sample lists approximately 31,000 clones; just under 75% were detected once. The ten biggest clones cover approximately 0.99% of the sample.

The healthy controls were over 30 blood donors, and the buffy coats of these donors were supplied by the Finnish Red Cross blood service. All TCR-sequenced material derived from peripheral blood: patient blood samples and healthy donor buffy coats. Ficoll-Hypaque gradient centrifugation was used to isolate peripheral blood mononuclear cells. For the healthy controls, CD4+ cells were obtained from buffy coats by magnetic purification. The Gentra Puregene Cell and Tissue kit was used for genomic DNA extraction, and quantification was performed on a Qubit 2.0 fluorometer. The CDR3 measures 14 amino acids from cysteine to phenylalanine. Only the CDR3 part of the read is kept: 42 bases, read in frame from the first base. Between the V and J ends, shortened by 6 bases and 6 bases respectively, the junction contains 16 bases. CDR1 and CDR2, per the germline V gene, are SGHTA and FQGTGA.

The chain is made from TRBV7-3 and TRBJ2-3; a tentative D match to TRBD2 spans 6 bases. This clonotype originated in a human donor in good health. Sequenced input: CD4+ T cells from blood buffy coats. The nucleotides read TGTGCCAGCAGTCTTTCGAGCGGGCTCGATACGCAGTATTTT. Translated, this gives CASSLSSGLDTQYF.